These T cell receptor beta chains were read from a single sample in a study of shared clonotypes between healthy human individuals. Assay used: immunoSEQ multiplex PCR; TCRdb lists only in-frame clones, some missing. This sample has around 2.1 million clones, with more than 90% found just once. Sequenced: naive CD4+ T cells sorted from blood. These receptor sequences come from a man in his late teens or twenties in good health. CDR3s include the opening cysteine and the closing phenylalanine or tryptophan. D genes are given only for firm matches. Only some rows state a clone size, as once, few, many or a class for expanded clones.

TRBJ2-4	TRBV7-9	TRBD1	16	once	CASSLLGQGALDIQYF	TGTGCCAGCAGCTTATTGGGCCAGGGGGCCTTGGACATTCAGTACTTC
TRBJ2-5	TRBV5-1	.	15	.	CASSPPGTTTETQYF	TGCGCCAGCAGCCCGCCCGGGACAACCACAGAGACCCAGTACTTC
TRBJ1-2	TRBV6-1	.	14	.	CASSESRWSFGYTF	TGTGCCAGCAGTGAATCGAGGTGGAGCTTCGGCTACACCTTC
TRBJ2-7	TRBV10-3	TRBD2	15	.	CAISEFSGGPYEQYF	TGTGCCATCAGTGAGTTTAGCGGGGGTCCCTACGAGCAGTACTTC
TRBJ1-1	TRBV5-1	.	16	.	CASILFGGLGNTEAFF	TGCGCCAGCATCCTATTTGGGGGATTGGGAAACACTGAAGCTTTCTTT
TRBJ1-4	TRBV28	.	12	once	CASSQRVEKLFF	TGTGCCAGCAGCCAGAGGGTCGAAAAACTGTTTTTT
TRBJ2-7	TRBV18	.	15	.	CASSPGGTSVYEQYF	TGTGCCAGCTCACCAGGGGGTACTAGTGTGTACGAGCAGTACTTC
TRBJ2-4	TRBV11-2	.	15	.	CASSLGGWAKNIQYF	TGTGCCAGCAGCTTAGGTGGGTGGGCCAAAAACATTCAGTACTTC
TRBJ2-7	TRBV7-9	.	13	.	CASSSFGPYEQYF	TGTGCCAGCAGCTCATTTGGTCCCTACGAGCAGTACTTC
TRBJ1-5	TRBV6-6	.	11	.	CALGAGQPQHF	TGTGCCCTCGGGGCAGGTCAGCCCCAGCATTTT